This TCR beta chain was captured by sequencing in a study of glioma-infiltrating T cells. Germline-derived CDR1 and CDR2 are SGHRS and YFSETQ. The CDR3 has 15 residues. Trimming took off 2 bases at V and 0 bases at J, with 6 bases between the two ends. The iRepertoire nested amplicon-rescue multiplex PCR amplified TCR alpha and beta CDR3s from RNA. TCRdb ran MiXCR on the multiplex PCR reads and lists one entry per CDR3 protein. The data show roughly 190,000 distinct CDR3 sequences, roughly a third seen once. The V call is TRBV5-1, the J call TRBJ2-6; no clear D gene. This TCR derives from a human donor with low-grade glioma or glioblastoma, undergoing nonglioma brain surgery, or in good health (not recorded which). Material for sequencing was glioma tissue, nonneoplastic brain tissue, or PBMCs (not recorded which). In DNA, the CDR3 is TGCGCCAGCAGCTTTATAGTCTCTGGGGCCAACGTCCTGACTTTC. This gives the protein CASSFIVSGANVLTF.